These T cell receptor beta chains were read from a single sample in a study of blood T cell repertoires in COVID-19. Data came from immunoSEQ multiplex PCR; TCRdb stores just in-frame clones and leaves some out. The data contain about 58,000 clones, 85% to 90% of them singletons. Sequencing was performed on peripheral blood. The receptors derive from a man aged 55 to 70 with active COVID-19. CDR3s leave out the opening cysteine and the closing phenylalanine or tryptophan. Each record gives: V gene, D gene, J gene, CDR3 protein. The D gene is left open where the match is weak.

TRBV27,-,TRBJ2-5,ASSSTVQETQY
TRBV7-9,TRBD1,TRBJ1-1,ATKIRGIEAF
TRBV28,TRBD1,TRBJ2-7,ASSLSRRDRVTYEQY
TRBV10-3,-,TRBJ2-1,AISESNEGWPKQF
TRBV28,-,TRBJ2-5,ASSRSQRQETQY
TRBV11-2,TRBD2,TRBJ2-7,ASSQLRGAHYEQY
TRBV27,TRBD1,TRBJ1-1,ASSRQGQLGTEAF
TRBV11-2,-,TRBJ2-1,ASSLFRGGDNEQF
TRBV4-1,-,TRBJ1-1,ASSQEEGVTEAF
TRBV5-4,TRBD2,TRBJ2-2,ASSLVSASGGAGELF
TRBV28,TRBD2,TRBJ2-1,ASSLIQRGYNEQF
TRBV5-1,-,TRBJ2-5,ASSLTGLSFETQY
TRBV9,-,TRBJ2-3,ASSPRLASSTDTQY
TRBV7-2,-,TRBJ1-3,ASSLSGADTIY
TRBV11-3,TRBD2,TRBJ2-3,ASSLGLAGGTDTQY
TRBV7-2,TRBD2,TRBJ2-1,ASSLIGLLAGGRF
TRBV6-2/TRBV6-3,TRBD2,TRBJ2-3,ASSYYASGTDTQY
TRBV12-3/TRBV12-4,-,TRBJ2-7,ASSFNGYEQY
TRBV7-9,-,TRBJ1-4,ASSFGVTNEKLF
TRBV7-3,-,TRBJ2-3,ASSLSQADTQY
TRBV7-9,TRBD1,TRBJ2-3,ASRRAGGQFNPSTDTQY
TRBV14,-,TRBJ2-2,ASSPTTYTGELF
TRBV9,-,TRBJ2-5,ASSVEAGTETQY
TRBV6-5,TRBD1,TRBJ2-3,ASSSPRTGEGDTQY
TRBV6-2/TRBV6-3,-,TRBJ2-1,ASSYRRGGGFDNEQF
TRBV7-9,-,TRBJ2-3,ASSRPLGLSTDTQY
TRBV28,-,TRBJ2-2,ASTSVNTGELF
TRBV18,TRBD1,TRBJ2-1,ASSTGANEQF
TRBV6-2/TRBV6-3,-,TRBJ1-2,ASSYPPTTAGYGYT
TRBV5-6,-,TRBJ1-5,ASSYYRRDQPQH
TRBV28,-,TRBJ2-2,ASSSTAFGAGELF
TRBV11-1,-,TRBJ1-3,ASSDRSSGNTIY
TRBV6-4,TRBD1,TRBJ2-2,ASSKLPGQGNTGELF
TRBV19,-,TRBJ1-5,ASTPSLRQVPNQPQH
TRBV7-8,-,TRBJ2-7,ASSLEHGVYEQY
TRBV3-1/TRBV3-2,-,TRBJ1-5,ASSQHITRGSNQPQH
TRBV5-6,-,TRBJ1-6,ASSLESGNSPLH
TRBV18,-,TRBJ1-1,ASSPGQRNTEAF
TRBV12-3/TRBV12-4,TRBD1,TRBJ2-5,ASRWDSRETQY
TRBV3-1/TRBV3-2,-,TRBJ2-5,ASSPSLGALETQY
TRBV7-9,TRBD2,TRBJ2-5,ASSLGLAEETQY
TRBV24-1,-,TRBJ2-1,ATSLSGGPLNEQF
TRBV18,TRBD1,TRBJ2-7,ASSPQPGQGAGEQY
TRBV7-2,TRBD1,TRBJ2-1,ASRLFLGQSYNEQF
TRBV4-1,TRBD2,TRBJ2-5,ASSQAFGGGGYQETQY
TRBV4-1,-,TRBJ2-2,ASSQEQGGRLF
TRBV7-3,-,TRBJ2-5,ASSPIPRSRTAGSETQY
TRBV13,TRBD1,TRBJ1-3,ASSPGTGGINTIY
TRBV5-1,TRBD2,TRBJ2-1,ATSRDSGRYNEQF
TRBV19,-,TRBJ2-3,ASTKKGWDTQY
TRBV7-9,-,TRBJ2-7,ASSPPLAGEQY
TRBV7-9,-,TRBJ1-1,ASSFSGSTEAF
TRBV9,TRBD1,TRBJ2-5,ASSGGTGGRETQY
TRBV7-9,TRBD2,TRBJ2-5,ASSLERGIQETQY
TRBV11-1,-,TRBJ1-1,ASSRNTGNTEAF
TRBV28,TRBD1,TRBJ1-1,ASSLLTGTEAF
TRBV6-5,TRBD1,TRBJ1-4,ASQKAGQGLEKLF